The sequence of this TCR beta chain was determined in a study of graft-versus-host responses after intestinal transplantation. About the study: Isolated intestinal, liver-intestinal, or multivisceral transplants were what recipients had. Every one of the recipients received anti-thymocyte globulin induction and afterwards took tacrolimus and steroids for approximately 3 years. Study results and caveats: Recipient marrow showed GvH clones, some seen first in ileum or blood.

A word on this clone: Its matching antigen is unknown.

Libraries were prepared by immunoSEQ multiplex PCR; TCRdb keeps only in-frame clonotypes and omits some of them. The top ten clones hold around 0.15% of a sample with about 130,000 clones, approximately 94% of them seen once. Germline V gene lookup returns CDR1 MNHEY and CDR2 SVGAGI. The V end lost 5 bases, the J end lost 3 bases, and 9 bases lay between the germline ends. CDR3 length: 13 residues. This chain joins TRBV6-5 and TRBJ2-3, with unresolved D. Specimen: unstimulated CD4+ T cells sorted from spleen or lymph node cells, collected before intestinal transplant. The receptor was isolated from a human donor who received an intestinal transplant. The CDR3 loop reads CASSATFTDTQYF. The CDR3 coding sequence is TGTGCCAGCAGTGCCACCTTTACAGATACGCAGTATTTT.